This T cell receptor (beta chain) derives from a study of PD-L1 blockade in urothelial cancer. J was trimmed by 3 bases and V by 5 bases; bases with no gene match: 8. Germline V gene lookup returns CDR1 ENHRY and CDR2 SYGVKD. The CDR3 is 16 amino acids. This clone was detected a few times. Here immunoSEQ multiplex PCR was the method, and the copy in TCRdb shows in-frame clones only, minus some. This sample carries some 84,000 clones, more than 75% of them seen once, and the ten largest clones take over 7.5%. The material sequenced was PBMCs, taken around atezolizumab (anti-PD-L1) treatment. The chain links TRBV10-3 to TRBJ2-5, with 11 bases that match TRBD1. The source of this sequence is a man aged 70-80 years with urothelial cancer. The CDR3 DNA is TGTGCCATCAGTCTGACCGGGACAGGGGGGGAAGAGACCCAGTACTTC. This codes for CAISLTGTGGEETQYF.